The 13 T cell receptor beta chains listed next were all sequenced from one sample in a study of T cells in Graves' hyperthyroidism and ophthalmopathy. TCR beta CDR3 region amplification was performed from RNA transcripts. The TCR CDR3 first-round RT-PCR relied on the HTBI primer set. TCRdb called the multiplex PCR reads again in MiXCR, with one record for every CDR3 protein. The data contain roughly 240,000 distinct CDR3 sequences, approximately 16% of them singletons. The sample was blood. These receptors were collected from a woman aged 18 to 35 with Graves' ophthalmopathy.

This chain links TRBV19 with TRBJ2-7; D uncertain. This CDR3 has 13 residues. Germline lookup yields CDR1 LNHDA and CDR2 SQIVND (reference sequence). Trimming removed 10 bases at V and 1 base at J, with 14 bases between. The CDR3 DNA reads as TGTGCCACCTCCCCTTCGGGTTCCTACGAGCAGTACTTC. Its protein product is CATSPSGSYEQYF.

In its sample, this clonotype was seen a few times. The chain has TRBV5-6 and TRBJ2-1; 7 positions agree with TRBD1. CDR3 length: 14 residues. Per germline, CDR1 SGHDT and CDR2 YYEEEE. V shed 4 bases, J shed 8 bases, and the junction held 9 bases outside the gene matches. For the CDR3, the DNA is TGTGCCAGCAGCCTAGGGACAGCCGAGTATGAGCAGTTCTTC. As protein: CASSLGTAEYEQFF.

This clonotype was seen repeatedly, ten times or more. The rearrangement links TRBV20-1 to TRBJ2-1; 8 nucleotides line up with TRBD1. The CDR3 is made up of 14 amino acids. CDR1 and CDR2 (germline): DFQATT, SNEGSKA (reference sequence). V shed 0 bases and J 7 bases; nucleotides not matched to a gene: 5. CDR3 protein: CSARDLRGPNEQFF. CDR3 nucleotides: TGCAGTGCTAGAGATCTCAGGGGGCCAAATGAGCAGTTCTTC.

This clonotype was picked up many times. V gene TRBV10-2 combines with J gene TRBJ2-1; 10 bases agree with TRBD2. Germline loops: CDR1 WSHSY, CDR2 SAAADI. CDR3 length: 14 amino acids. With V trimmed by 8 bases and J by 5 bases, 6 bases remained unmatched. CDR3 sequence reads: CASGGAGGHNEQFF. The CDR3 bases are TGCGCCAGCGGAGGAGCGGGGGGGCACAATGAGCAGTTCTTC.

Many counts were recorded for this clonotype. The chain recombines TRBV11-2 with TRBJ2-7; a weak D match, TRBD1 (7 bases). Between the trimmed V and J ends, which lost 4 bases and 3 bases, there was a span of 16 bases. The CDR3 length is 15 residues. CDR1 SGHAT and CDR2 FQNNGV come from the germline V gene. CDR3 nucleotides: TGTGCCAGCAGCTCTCAGGGGGGTAGCGTCTACGAGCAGTACTTC. Translation gives CASSSQGGSVYEQYF.

This clonotype was detected many times. The V call is TRBV12-3 or TRBV12-4, the J call TRBJ1-3, with a possible D match to TRBD1 (5 bases). The CDR3 sequence is 15 residues long. V shed 6 bases and J shed 2 bases, with 14 bases lying between them. The CDR3 region has the DNA TGTGCCAGCAGCCGAGGAGGGGCGGCTGGAAACACCATATATTTT. Encoded protein: CASSRGGAAGNTIYF.

The table lists this clonotype with many counts. The rearrangement joins TRBV27 to TRBJ2-2; 9 bases agree with TRBD2. The ends lost 4 bases at V and 0 bases at J; junction bases unmatched: 15. CDR3 length: 20 amino acids. Germline CDR1 and CDR2: MNHEY and SMNVEV (reference sequence). CDR3 residues: CASSWGWRRGGPANTGELFF. In nucleotides, the CDR3 is TGTGCCAGCAGTTGGGGTTGGCGGCGGGGGGGACCCGCGAACACCGGGGAGCTGTTTTTT.

This clonotype was found many times. V is TRBV27 and J is TRBJ2-7; D perhaps matches TRBD1 (5 bases). CDR1 is MNHEY and CDR2 is SMNVEV in the germline V gene (reference sequence). The CDR3 contains 14 residues. Trimming shortened V by 5 bases and J by 1 base, and 12 bases separated the two germline ends. The CDR3 nucleotides read TGTGCCAGCAGTACAGGCAGTTTTTCCTACGAGCAGTACTTC. It is translated as CASSTGSFSYEQYF.

The chain is built from TRBV6-9 and TRBJ2-2; D remains ambiguous. The V and J ends lost 3 bases and 6 bases respectively, with 5 bases between them. Germline CDR1 MNHGY, CDR2 SVAAGI. This CDR3 is built from 12 residues. The chain's CDR3 is CASSYKAGELFF. The DNA of the CDR3 is TGTGCCAGCAGTTACAAGGCCGGGGAGCTGTTTTTT.

This clonotype was detected many times. CDR3 region: CASSTGLAGASSYNEQFF. CDR3 in DNA: TGTGCCAGTAGTACGGGACTAGCGGGGGCTAGCTCCTACAATGAGCAGTTCTTC. This chain uses TRBV19 with TRBJ2-1, with TRBD2 matching over 14 bases. The length of the CDR3 is 18 residues. CDR1 is LNHDA, CDR2 SQIVND, per germline (reference sequence). V shed 4 bases, J shed 0 bases, and the junction held 5 bases outside the gene matches.

Many counts were recorded for this clonotype. This chain connects TRBV12-3 or TRBV12-4 to TRBJ2-3; 8 nucleotides agree with TRBD2. The CDR3 has 16 amino acids. V dropped 9 bases and J dropped 2; count of bases not matched to a gene: 13. The CDR3 DNA reads as TGTGCCAGTCGGGGGGGCGGGGGTTTCCTCACAGATACGCAGTATTTT. This sequence encodes CASRGGGGFLTDTQYF.

The CDR3 coding sequence is TGTGCCACCAGCAAGGGGGTCCCCGGGACAGGGGGTCGAGAGACCCAGTACTTC. Translated, it gives CATSKGVPGTGGRETQYF. This sequence joins TRBV15 and TRBJ2-5; TRBD1 matches 11 bases. The CDR3 has 18 amino acids. V gave up 4 bases and J gave up 4 bases; unmatched junction bases: 14. CDR1 and CDR2 (germline): LNHNV, YYDKDF (reference sequence).

V usage is TRBV7-2 and J usage is TRBJ2-1; TRBD2 agrees at 14 bases. CDR1 and CDR2 from the germline V gene are SGHTA and FQGNSA. The CDR3 contains 16 residues. The V segment lost 4 bases and the J segment 6 bases; nucleotides outside the gene matches: 5. CDR3 nucleotide sequence: TGTGCCAGCAGCTCCCAAGGGACTAGCGGGGGCAATGAGCAGTTCTTC. Amino acid sequence: CASSSQGTSGGNEQFF.